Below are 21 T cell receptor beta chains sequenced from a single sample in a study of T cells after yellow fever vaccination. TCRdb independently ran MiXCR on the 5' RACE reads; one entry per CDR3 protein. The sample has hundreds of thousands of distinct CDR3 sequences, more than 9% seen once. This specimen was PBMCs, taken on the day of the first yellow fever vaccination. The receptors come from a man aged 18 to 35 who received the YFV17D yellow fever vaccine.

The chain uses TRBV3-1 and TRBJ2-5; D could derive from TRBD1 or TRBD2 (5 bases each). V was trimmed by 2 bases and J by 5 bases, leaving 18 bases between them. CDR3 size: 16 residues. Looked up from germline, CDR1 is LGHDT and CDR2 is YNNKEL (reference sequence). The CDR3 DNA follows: TGTGCCAGCAGCCAATTTTGGTCAGGGCGAGGGGAGACCCAGTACTTC. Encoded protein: CASSQFWSGRGETQYF.

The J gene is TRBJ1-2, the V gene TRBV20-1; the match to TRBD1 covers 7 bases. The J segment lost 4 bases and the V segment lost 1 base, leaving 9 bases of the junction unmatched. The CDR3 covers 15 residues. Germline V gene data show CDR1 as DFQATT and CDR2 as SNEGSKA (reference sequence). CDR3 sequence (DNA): TGCAGTGCTAGAGTGGAAGGGGGCAAAGGCTATGGCTACACCTTC. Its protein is CSARVEGGKGYGYTF.

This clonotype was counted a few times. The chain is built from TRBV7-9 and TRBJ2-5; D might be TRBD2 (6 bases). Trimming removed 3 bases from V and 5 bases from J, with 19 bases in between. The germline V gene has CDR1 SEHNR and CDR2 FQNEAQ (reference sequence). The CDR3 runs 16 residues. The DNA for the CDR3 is TGTGCCAGCAGCTTCTTACAGCGGGCCTTGTTGGAGACCCAGTACTTC. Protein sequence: CASSFLQRALLETQYF. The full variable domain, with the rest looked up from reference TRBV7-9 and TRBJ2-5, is DTGVSQNPRHKITKRGQNVTFRCDPISEHNRLYWYRQTLGQGPEFLTYFQNEAQLEKSRLLSDRFSAERPKGSFSTLEIQRTEQGDSAMYLCASSFLQRALLETQYFGPGTRLLVL.

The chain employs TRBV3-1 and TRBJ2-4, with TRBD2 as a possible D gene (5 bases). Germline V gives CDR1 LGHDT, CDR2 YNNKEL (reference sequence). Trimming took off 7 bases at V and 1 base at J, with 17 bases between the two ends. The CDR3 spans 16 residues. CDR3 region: CASTPSPPGAKNIQYF. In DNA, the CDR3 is TGTGCCAGCACCCCATCCCCCCCGGGGGCCAAAAACATTCAGTACTTC. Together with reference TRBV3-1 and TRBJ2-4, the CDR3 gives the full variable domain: DTAVSQTPKYLVTQMGNDKSIKCEQNLGHDTMYWYKQDSKKFLKIMFSYNNKELIINETVPNRFSPKSPDKAHLNLHINSLELGDSAVYFCASTPSPPGAKNIQYFGAGTRLSVL.

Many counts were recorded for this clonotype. The CDR3 DNA is TGTGCCAGCAGCTATCCCCAAGAGACCCAGTACTTC. This encodes CASSYPQETQYF. The chain couples TRBV7-2 to TRBJ2-5; D remains unclear. The CDR3 covers 12 residues. Trimming stripped 4 bases from V and 1 base from J, with 4 bases between. The V gene's germline CDR1 is SGHTA and CDR2 FQGNSA.

The CDR3 bases are TGTGCCAGCAGTTTTGGATGGAACAATCAGCCCCAGCATTTT. Amino acids: CASSFGWNNQPQHF. The chain couples TRBV12-3 or TRBV12-4 to TRBJ1-5; D ambiguous. There are 14 residues in the CDR3. V was trimmed by 3 bases and J by 3 bases, leaving 9 bases between them.

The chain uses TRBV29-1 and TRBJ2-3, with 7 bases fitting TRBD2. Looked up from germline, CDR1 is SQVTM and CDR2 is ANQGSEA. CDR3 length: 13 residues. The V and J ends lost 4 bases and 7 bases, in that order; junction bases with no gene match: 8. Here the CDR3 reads CSVARRELNTQYF. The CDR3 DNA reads TGCAGCGTTGCCCGGCGGGAGCTCAATACGCAGTATTTT.

The CDR3: CASRGGTGSFSGNTIYF. CDR3 coding DNA: TGTGCCAGCAGGGGCGGGACAGGGAGCTTCTCTGGAAACACCATATATTTT. The genes are TRBV6-1 and TRBJ1-3; 9 bases align to TRBD1. CDR1 MNHNS and CDR2 SASEGT come from the germline V gene. Losses at the gene ends were 6 bases for V and 0 bases for J; bases not matched to a gene: 9. This CDR3 comprises 17 residues.

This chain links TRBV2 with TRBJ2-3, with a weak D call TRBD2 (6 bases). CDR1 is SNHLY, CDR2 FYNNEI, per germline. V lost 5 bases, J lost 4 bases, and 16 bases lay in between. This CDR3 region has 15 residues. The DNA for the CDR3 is TGTGCCAGCAGTTCCTCTCGGGGGAGCCCAGATACGCAGTATTTT. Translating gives CASSSSRGSPDTQYF.

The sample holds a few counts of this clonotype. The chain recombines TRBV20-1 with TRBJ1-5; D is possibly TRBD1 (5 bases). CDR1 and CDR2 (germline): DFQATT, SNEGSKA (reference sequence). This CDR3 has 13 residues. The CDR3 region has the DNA TGCAGCCGAGGGGAGGGTAGCAATCAGCCCCAGCATTTT. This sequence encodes CSRGEGSNQPQHF.

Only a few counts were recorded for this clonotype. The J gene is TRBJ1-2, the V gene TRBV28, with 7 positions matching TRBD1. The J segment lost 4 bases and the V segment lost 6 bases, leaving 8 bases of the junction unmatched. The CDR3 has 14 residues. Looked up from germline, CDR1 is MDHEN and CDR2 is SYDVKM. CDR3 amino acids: CASSTRQGIYGYTF. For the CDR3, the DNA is TGTGCCAGCAGCACTAGACAGGGAATCTATGGCTACACCTTC.

CDR3 amino acids: CASSFYATGELFF. CDR3 in DNA: TGTGCCAGCAGCTTTTATGCGACCGGGGAGCTGTTTTTT. The J gene is TRBJ2-2, the V gene TRBV11-2; D gene ambiguous. This CDR3 has 13 residues. Trimming stripped 3 bases from V and 5 bases from J, with 7 bases between. The germline CDR1 and CDR2 sequences are SGHAT and FQNNGV.

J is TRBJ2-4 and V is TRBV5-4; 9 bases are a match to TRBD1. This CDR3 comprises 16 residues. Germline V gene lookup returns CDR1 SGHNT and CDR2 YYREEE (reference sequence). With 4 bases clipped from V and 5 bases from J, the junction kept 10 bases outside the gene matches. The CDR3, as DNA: TGTGCCAGCAGCCGAGGGGGACAGGGACCCCAAAACATTCAGTACTTC. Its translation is CASSRGGQGPQNIQYF.

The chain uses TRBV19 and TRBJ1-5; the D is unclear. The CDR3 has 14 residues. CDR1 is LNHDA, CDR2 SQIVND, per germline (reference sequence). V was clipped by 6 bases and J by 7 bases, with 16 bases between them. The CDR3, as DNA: TGTGCCAGTAGGGACCTCGGCCTTGAACAGCCCCAGCATTTT. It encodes CASRDLGLEQPQHF.

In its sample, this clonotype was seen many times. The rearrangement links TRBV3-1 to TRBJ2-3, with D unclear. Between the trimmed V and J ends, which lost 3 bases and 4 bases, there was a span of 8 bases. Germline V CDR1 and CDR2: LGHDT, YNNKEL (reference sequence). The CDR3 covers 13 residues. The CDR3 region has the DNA TGTGCCAGCAGCCAGAGTGGGGCAGATACGCAGTATTTT. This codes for CASSQSGADTQYF.

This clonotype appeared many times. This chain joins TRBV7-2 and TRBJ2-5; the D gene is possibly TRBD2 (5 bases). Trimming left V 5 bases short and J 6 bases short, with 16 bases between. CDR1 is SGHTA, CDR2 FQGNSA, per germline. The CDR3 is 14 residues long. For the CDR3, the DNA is TGTGCCAGCAGCAACCCGGTACCGGGGAAGACCCAGTACTTC. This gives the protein CASSNPVPGKTQYF.

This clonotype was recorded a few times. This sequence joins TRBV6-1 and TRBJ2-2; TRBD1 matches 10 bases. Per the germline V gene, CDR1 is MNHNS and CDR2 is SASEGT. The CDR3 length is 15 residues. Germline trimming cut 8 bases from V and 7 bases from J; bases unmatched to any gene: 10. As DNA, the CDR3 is TGTGCCAGCTGGGCCGGGACAGGGGTTATCGGGGAGCTGTTTTTT. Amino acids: CASWAGTGVIGELFF.

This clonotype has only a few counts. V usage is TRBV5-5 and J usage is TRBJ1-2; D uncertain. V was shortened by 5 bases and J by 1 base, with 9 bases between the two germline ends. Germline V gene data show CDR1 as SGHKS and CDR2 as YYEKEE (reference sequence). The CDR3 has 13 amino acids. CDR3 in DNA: TGTGCCAGCAGGCTGGGAGATAACTATGGCTACACCTTC. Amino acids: CASRLGDNYGYTF.

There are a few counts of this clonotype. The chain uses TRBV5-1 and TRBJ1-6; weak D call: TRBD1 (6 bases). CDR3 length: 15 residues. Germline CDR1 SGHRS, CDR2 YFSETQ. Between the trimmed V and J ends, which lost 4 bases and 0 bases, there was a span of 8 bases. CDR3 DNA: TGCGCCAGCAGCAAGGACAGCTCCTATAATTCACCCCTCCACTTT. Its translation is CASSKDSSYNSPLHF.

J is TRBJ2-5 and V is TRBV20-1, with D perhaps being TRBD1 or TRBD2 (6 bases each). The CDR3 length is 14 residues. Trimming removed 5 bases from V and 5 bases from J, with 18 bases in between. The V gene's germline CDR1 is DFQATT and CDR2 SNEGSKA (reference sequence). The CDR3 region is CSARLRGAAETQYF. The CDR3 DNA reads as TGCAGTGCTCGCCTGAGGGGGGCCGCCGAGACCCAGTACTTC.

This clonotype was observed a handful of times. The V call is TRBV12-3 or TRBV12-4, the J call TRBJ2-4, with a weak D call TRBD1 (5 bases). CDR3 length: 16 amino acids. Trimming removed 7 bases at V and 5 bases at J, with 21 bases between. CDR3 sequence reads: CASNGSPGRAQNIQYF. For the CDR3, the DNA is TGTGCCAGCAATGGTTCTCCAGGCAGGGCCCAAAACATTCAGTACTTC.